This T cell receptor (beta chain) is from a study of blood T cell repertoires in COVID-19. TCRdb keeps only in-frame clones here, not all; method: immunoSEQ multiplex PCR. The data hold a few hundred thousand clones, with 84% observed a single time. The V gene lost 4 bases and the J gene lost 1 base, with 14 bases spanning the gap. The germline gives CDR1 SGHRS, CDR2 YFSETQ. CDR3 length: 15 residues. The TCR originated in a human donor in a cohort sampled during active COVID-19. The chain carries TRBV5-1 and TRBJ1-1, with a possible D match to TRBD1 (6 bases). What was sequenced was peripheral blood. In DNA form, the CDR3 reads TGCGCCAGCAGCCCCTCTGGGGGGGCGAACACTGAAGCTTTCTTT. Amino acids: CASSPSGGANTEAFF.